These 13 T cell receptor beta chains came from one sample sequenced in a study of OX40 agonist ivuxolimab in advanced cancers. Sequenced by immunoSEQ multiplex PCR; TCRdb stores in-frame clones only, minus some. The sample carries roughly 25,000 clones, about 75% recorded once. The sample here was CD4+ or CD8+ T cells sorted from blood, taken in a trial of the OX40 agonist ivuxolimab. These receptors originate from an adult with an advanced solid tumor such as melanoma, head and neck, liver or kidney cancer.

This chain connects TRBV27 to TRBJ1-2; maybe TRBD1 (6 bases). CDR1 is MNHEY and CDR2 is SMNVEV in the germline V gene (reference sequence). V shed 4 bases and J shed 4 bases, with 16 bases lying between them. The CDR3 extends over 15 amino acids. CDR3 bases: TGTGCCAGCAGTTCCAGGGGCGCTCTCGGCTATGGCTACACCTTC. Translating gives CASSSRGALGYGYTF.

This clone was seen only once. The rearrangement uses TRBV5-1 and TRBJ1-4; D ambiguous. Trimming removed 4 bases from V and 3 bases from J, with 13 bases in between. This CDR3 region has 15 residues. CDR1 is SGHRS, CDR2 YFSETQ, per germline. CDR3 DNA: TGCGCCAGCAGCGTCAGTGGGCCCCCTAATGAAAAACTGTTTTTT. Its translation: CASSVSGPPNEKLFF.

The V gene is TRBV4-3, the J gene TRBJ1-6; D gene uncertain. V was trimmed by 0 bases and J by 0 bases, leaving 12 bases between them. This CDR3 is built from 18 residues. CDR1 and CDR2 (germline): LGHNA, YSLEER. The CDR3 is CASSQEVYRSSYNSPLHF. The DNA for the CDR3 is TGCGCCAGCAGCCAAGAGGTGTATCGGAGCTCCTATAATTCACCCCTCCACTTT.

V is TRBV7-3 and J is TRBJ2-2, with TRBD2 matching over 7 bases. Trimming took 5 bases from V and 6 from J; bases not matched to a gene: 6. The V gene's germline CDR1 is SGHTA and CDR2 FQGTGA. The CDR3 loop spans 14 amino acids. The CDR3 region is CASSPGLVAGELFF. Here the CDR3 DNA reads TGTGCCAGCAGCCCAGGACTAGTGGCCGGGGAGCTGTTTTTT. The full variable domain, its missing parts supplied by reference TRBV7-3 and TRBJ2-2, is GAGVSQTPSNKVTEKGKYVELRCDPISGHTALYWYRQSLGQGPEFLIYFQGTGAADDSGLPNDRFFAVRPEGSVSTLKIQRTERGDSAVYLCASSPGLVAGELFFGEGSRLTVL.

The DNA of the CDR3 is TGCGCCAGCAGCCGGGACAGCGCTAGCTCCTACGAGCAGTACTTC. It specifies CASSRDSASSYEQYF. V is TRBV5-1 and J is TRBJ2-7; 7 bases agree with TRBD1. Trimming took 4 bases from V and 0 from J; bases not matched to a gene: 7. The CDR3 runs 15 residues. In germline, CDR1 is SGHRS, CDR2 YFSETQ.

This chain joins TRBV7-2 and TRBJ2-7; 9 nucleotides match TRBD2. Germline CDR1 is SGHTA and CDR2 is FQGNSA. Losses at the gene ends were 4 bases for V and 4 bases for J; bases not matched to a gene: 8. This CDR3 contains 15 residues. The CDR3 coding sequence is TGTGCCAGCAGCTATCTAGCGGGATCAGGGTACGAGCAGTACTTC. Translation gives CASSYLAGSGYEQYF.

This clone was detected only a few times. V gene TRBV7-9 combines with J gene TRBJ2-5, with 7 positions matching TRBD1. Germline V CDR1 and CDR2: SEHNR, FQNEAQ (reference sequence). J gave up 4 bases and V 2 bases, and 7 bases lay outside the gene matches. The CDR3 length is 15 residues. This CDR3 is CASSLYGAGGETQYF. For the CDR3, the DNA is TGTGCCAGCAGCTTATACGGGGCAGGGGGAGAGACCCAGTACTTC.

The chain couples TRBV7-2 to TRBJ2-3; the D is unclear. V dropped 0 bases and J dropped 3 bases, with 4 bases sitting between them. Germline-derived CDR1 and CDR2 are SGHTA and FQGNSA. The CDR3 is 13 residues long. The CDR3 spells CASSLARTDTQYF. In DNA, the CDR3 is TGTGCCAGCAGCTTAGCGCGAACAGATACGCAGTATTTT.

This chain uses TRBV7-3 with TRBJ1-5; D might be TRBD1 (5 bases). Deletions cut 5 bases from V and 3 bases from J, with 14 bases between. This CDR3 contains 15 residues. CDR1 is SGHTA, CDR2 FQGTGA, per germline. CDR3 bases: TGTGCCAGCAGCCCTAGGGGCAGCTACAATCAGCCCCAGCATTTT. It is translated as CASSPRGSYNQPQHF.

CDR3 in DNA: TGTGCCAGCAGTTTTGGGGGCGGGGGCGGCACCGGGGAGCTGTTTTTT. It specifies CASSFGGGGGTGELFF. V usage is TRBV28 and J usage is TRBJ2-2, with D tentatively TRBD2 (7 bases). Trimming took off 3 bases at V and 4 bases at J, with 15 bases between the two ends. The CDR3 length is 16 residues. The germline V gene encodes CDR1 MDHEN and CDR2 SYDVKM.

The chain has TRBV7-2 and TRBJ2-3; possibly TRBD2 for D (6 bases). In germline, CDR1 is SGHTA, CDR2 FQGNSA. This CDR3 has 15 amino acids. V was shortened by 8 bases and J by 2 bases, with 17 bases between the two germline ends. The CDR3 DNA reads TGTGCCAGCTGCCGGTTCGGACTACCCACAGATACGCAGTATTTT. It translates to CASCRFGLPTDTQYF.

This chain links TRBV7-8 with TRBJ2-6; no clear D gene. Germline V gene lookup returns CDR1 SGHVS and CDR2 FQNEAQ. The V gene lost 4 bases and the J gene lost 4 bases, with 8 bases spanning the gap. The CDR3 is 14 residues long. The CDR3 DNA is TGTGCCAGCAGCTCCCCTGGAGGGGCCAACGTCCTGACTTTC. Protein product: CASSSPGGANVLTF.

V usage is TRBV6-5 and J usage is TRBJ2-1; TRBD2 matches at 15 bases. The CDR3 contains 16 residues. Unmatched junction bases numbered 2, after V lost 4 bases and J lost 4 bases. Germline V gene lookup returns CDR1 MNHEY and CDR2 SVGAGI. CDR3 DNA sequence: TGTGCCAGCAGTTCAGGACTAGCGGGGGGGTACAATGAGCAGTTCTTC. Translation gives CASSSGLAGGYNEQFF.